The rows below give T cell receptor beta chains drawn from one sample of a study of T cell responses to AZD1222 COVID-19 vaccine. The assay was immunoSEQ multiplex PCR, and TCRdb's table has in-frame clones only and misses some. The sample consists of 60,000 to 80,000 clones, 85% of them appearing once. The sample in question was peripheral blood, obtained on day 0 of AZD1222 vaccination. The receptor source for this set is an adult in good health. CDR3s leave out the opening cysteine and the closing phenylalanine or tryptophan.

V	J	CDR3
TRBV5-1	TRBJ1-1	ASSAQGAGNTEAF
TRBV6-4	TRBJ1-2	ASRQGVNYGYT
TRBV6-6	TRBJ1-2	ASSHPTKGIYGYT
TRBV9	TRBJ2-7	ASSPIGQSYEQY
TRBV18	TRBJ1-6	ASRDRVRSPLH
TRBV29-1	TRBJ1-5	SAGDLRDQPQH
TRBV19	TRBJ1-2	ASWRGRDTGPDGYT
TRBV5-6	TRBJ2-7	ASSLDRIDYEQY
TRBV2	TRBJ1-2	ASTGAELVRPNYGYT
TRBV14	TRBJ2-7	ASSTRDRHYEQY
TRBV5-4	TRBJ2-2	ASSLEGRGLTGELF
TRBV24-1	TRBJ1-3	ATVTGGSRNTIY
TRBV5-8	TRBJ1-6	ASNRPLGQGNSPLH
TRBV5-4	TRBJ2-4	ASSPENIQY
TRBV7-9	TRBJ2-5	ASSLARGEFETQY
TRBV9	TRBJ1-6	ASSPQAASSYNSPLH
TRBV6-1	TRBJ2-1	ASSEGESVNEQF
TRBV6-1	TRBJ2-7	ASSEGGTPTYEQY
TRBV24-1	TRBJ1-2	ATSPGHGFGYT
TRBV5-6	TRBJ1-3	ASSLEMLSGNTIY